This TCR beta chain was sequenced for a study of T cell changes during pregnancy in multiple sclerosis. This clone was observed once. The assay was immunoSEQ multiplex PCR, and TCRdb's table has in-frame clones only and misses some. The repertoire holds tens of thousands of clones, with more than 70% as singletons. This TCR was recovered from a female donor with multiple sclerosis, enrolled in a pregnancy study. The sample consisted of CD8+ T cells from peripheral blood mononuclear cells, taken before pregnancy.

DNA for the CDR3: TGTGCCACCACTGGGGACAAGTCTGAAGCTTTCTTT. As protein: CATTGDKSEAFF. This chain joins TRBV6-5 and TRBJ1-1, with D maybe TRBD1 (6 bases). The germline V gene encodes CDR1 MNHEY and CDR2 SVGAGI. The CDR3 is made up of 12 amino acids. V shed 10 bases and J shed 6 bases, with 15 bases lying between them.